This T cell receptor beta chain emerged from a study of OX40 agonist ivuxolimab in advanced cancers. With respect to this clone: The antigen is unknown.

Here immunoSEQ multiplex PCR was the method, and the copy in TCRdb shows in-frame clones only, minus some. The sample records some 100,000 clones, over 75% being singletons. Overall study findings and caveats: Expanded clones tended on average to be more numerous among CD8+ T cells than CD4+.

Enrollment shut out patients with autoimmune disease history or systemic immunosuppression. Blood was sampled at baseline, cycle 4 day 1, and cycle 7 day 1. The source of this sequence is an adult with an advanced solid tumor such as melanoma, head and neck, liver or kidney cancer. The sample was CD4+ or CD8+ T cells sorted from blood, taken in a trial of the OX40 agonist ivuxolimab.

The CDR3 nucleotides read TGTGCCAGCAGCCGTAGCGCAAGCTCCTACAATGAGCAGTTCTTC. Its translation is CASSRSASSYNEQFF. J is TRBJ2-1 and V is TRBV7-9, with D maybe TRBD2 (5 bases). The V end was cut by 5 bases, the J end by 0 bases, with 11 bases between. The CDR3 loop spans 15 amino acids. The germline V gene has CDR1 SEHNR and CDR2 FQNEAQ (reference sequence).